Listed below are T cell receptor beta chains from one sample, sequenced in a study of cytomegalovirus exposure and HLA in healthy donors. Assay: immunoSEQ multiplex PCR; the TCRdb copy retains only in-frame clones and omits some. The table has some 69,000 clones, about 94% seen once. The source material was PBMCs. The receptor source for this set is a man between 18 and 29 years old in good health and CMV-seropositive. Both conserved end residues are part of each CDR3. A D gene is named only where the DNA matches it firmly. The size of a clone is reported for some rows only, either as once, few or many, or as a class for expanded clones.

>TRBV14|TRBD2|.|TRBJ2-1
CASSHISGTSYNEQFF
TGTGCCAGCAGCCACATTAGCGGGACCTCCTACAATGAGCAGTTCTTC
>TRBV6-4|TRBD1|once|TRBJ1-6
CASSKGQENSPLHF
TGTGCCAGCTCGAAGGGACAGGAGAATTCACCCCTCCACTTT
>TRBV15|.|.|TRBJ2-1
CATSRDSASSYNEQFF
TGTGCCACCAGCAGAGATAGCGCGAGCTCCTACAATGAGCAGTTCTTC
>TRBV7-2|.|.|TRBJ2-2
CASSFFALVPGELFF
TGTGCCAGCAGCTTTTTTGCCCTAGTCCCCGGGGAGCTGTTTTTT
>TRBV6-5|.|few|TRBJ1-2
CASSYSTTGYGYTF
TGTGCCAGCAGCTACTCGACTACAGGGTATGGCTACACCTTC
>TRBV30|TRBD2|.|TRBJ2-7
CAWRGGTAYEQYF
TGTGCCTGGAGGGGGGGGACTGCCTACGAGCAGTACTTC
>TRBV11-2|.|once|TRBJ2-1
CASSLGGRVGEQFF
TGTGCCAGCAGCTTAGGGGGGCGCGTTGGTGAGCAGTTCTTC
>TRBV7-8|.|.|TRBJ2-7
CASSSWVEYEQYF
TGTGCCAGCAGCTCCTGGGTGGAGTACGAGCAGTACTTC
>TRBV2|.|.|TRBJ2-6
CASTVDFSSGANVLTF
TGTGCCAGCACCGTTGACTTCTCCTCTGGGGCCAACGTCCTGACTTTC
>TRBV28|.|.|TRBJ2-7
CASSFDTSSYEQYF
TGTGCCAGCAGTTTTGATACGAGCTCCTACGAGCAGTACTTC
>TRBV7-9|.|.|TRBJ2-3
CASSPHPRTTQKSTDTQYF
TGTGCCAGCAGCCCCCACCCCCGGACTACCCAGAAGAGCACAGATACGCAGTATTTT
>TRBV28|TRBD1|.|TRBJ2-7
CASTPGTGAYEQYF
TGTGCCAGCACCCCGGGGACAGGGGCCTACGAGCAGTACTTC
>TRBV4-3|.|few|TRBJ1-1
CASSQVSGLHTEAFF
TGCGCCAGCAGCCAAGTCTCCGGGTTGCACACTGAAGCTTTCTTT
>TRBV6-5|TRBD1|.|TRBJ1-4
CASSFETGVAEKLFF
TGTGCCAGCAGTTTCGAGACAGGGGTTGCAGAAAAACTGTTTTTT
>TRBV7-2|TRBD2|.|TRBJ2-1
CASSSSRGDEQFF
TGTGCCAGCAGCTCGAGCCGGGGGGATGAGCAGTTCTTC
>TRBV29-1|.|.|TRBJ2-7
CSVGSNDLLEQYF
TGCAGCGTTGGGAGTAACGACCTCCTCGAGCAGTACTTC
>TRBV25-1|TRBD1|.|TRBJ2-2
CASKEEAGGFRNTGELFF
TGTGCCAGCAAAGAGGAAGCAGGGGGCTTTCGGAACACCGGGGAGCTGTTTTTT
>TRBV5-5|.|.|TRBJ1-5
CASSLVGGSNQPQHF
TGTGCCAGCAGCTTGGTCGGCGGTAGCAATCAGCCCCAGCATTTT
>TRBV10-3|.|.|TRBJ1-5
CASTQGRGNQPQHF
TGTGCCTCAACCCAGGGCCGCGGTAATCAGCCCCAGCATTTT
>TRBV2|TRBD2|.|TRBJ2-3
CASTTPSGRWTDTQYF
TGTGCCAGCACGACCCCTAGCGGGAGGTGGACAGATACGCAGTATTTT
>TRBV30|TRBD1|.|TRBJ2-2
CAWRAGTVGELFF
TGTGCCTGGAGAGCCGGGACAGTCGGGGAGCTGTTTTTT
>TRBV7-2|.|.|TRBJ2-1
CASSFRESYNEQFF
TGTGCCAGCAGCTTCCGGGAGTCCTACAATGAGCAGTTCTTC
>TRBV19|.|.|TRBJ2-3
CATLGRATDTQYF
TGTGCTACTTTAGGCAGGGCCACAGATACGCAGTATTTT
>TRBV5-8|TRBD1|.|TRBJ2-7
CASSLKRDRARREQYF
TGTGCCAGCAGCTTGAAGCGGGACAGGGCCCGGCGCGAGCAGTACTTC
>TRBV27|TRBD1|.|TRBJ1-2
CASSLMGQGYGYTF
TGTGCCAGCAGTCTAATGGGACAGGGCTATGGCTACACCTTC
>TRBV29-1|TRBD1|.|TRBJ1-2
CSAFGVTGTGKRGYTF
TGCAGCGCTTTTGGGGTCACCGGGACAGGGAAAAGGGGCTACACCTTC
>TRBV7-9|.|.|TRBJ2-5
CASSPTDPGETQYF
TGTGCCAGCAGCCCGACAGATCCAGGAGAGACCCAGTACTTC
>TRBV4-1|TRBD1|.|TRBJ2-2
CASSVTGANTGELFF
TGCGCCAGCAGCGTGACAGGGGCCAACACCGGGGAGCTGTTTTTT
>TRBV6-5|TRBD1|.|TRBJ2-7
CASSAGQGGSYEQYF
TGTGCCAGCAGTGCGGGACAGGGCGGCTCCTACGAGCAGTACTTC
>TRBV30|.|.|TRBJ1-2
CAWSVGLTYGYTF
TGTGCCTGGAGTGTTGGGCTTACCTATGGCTACACCTTC
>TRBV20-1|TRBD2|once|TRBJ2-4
CSARGRGAEYF
TGCAGTGCTAGAGGGCGGGGGGCGGAGTACTTC
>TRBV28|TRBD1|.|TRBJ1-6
CASTEAGGTGYNSPLHF
TGTGCCAGCACCGAGGCAGGAGGGACAGGATATAATTCACCCCTCCACTTT
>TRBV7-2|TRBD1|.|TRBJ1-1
CASSWTGSTEAFF
TGTGCCAGCAGCTGGACAGGGTCCACTGAAGCTTTCTTT
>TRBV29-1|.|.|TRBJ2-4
CSVEERQGTQYF
TGCAGCGTTGAAGAGAGGCAGGGGACTCAGTACTTC
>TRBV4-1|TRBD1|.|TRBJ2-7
CASSQGSQGAPVNEQYF
TGCGCCAGCAGCCAAGGTTCTCAGGGGGCGCCGGTAAACGAGCAGTACTTC
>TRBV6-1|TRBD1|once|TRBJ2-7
CAIELTWDSSYEQYF
TGTGCCATCGAACTGACCTGGGACAGCTCCTACGAGCAGTACTTC
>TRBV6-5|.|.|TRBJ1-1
CASRLPTGVTEAFF
TGTGCCAGCAGGCTCCCGACGGGGGTCACTGAAGCTTTCTTT
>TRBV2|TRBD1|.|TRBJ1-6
CASRGQGGVSNSPLHF
TGTGCCAGCAGGGGACAGGGAGGAGTTAGCAATTCACCCCTCCACTTT
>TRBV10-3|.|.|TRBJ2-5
CAISERSEETQYF
TGTGCCATCAGTGAAAGGAGCGAAGAGACCCAGTACTTC
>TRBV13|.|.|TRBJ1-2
CASSLEWGLDAYGYTF
TGTGCCAGCAGCTTAGAATGGGGGCTAGATGCCTATGGCTACACCTTC
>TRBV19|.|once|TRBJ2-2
CASTIRLAWNTGELFF
TGTGCCAGTACCATCCGGCTAGCGTGGAACACCGGGGAGCTGTTTTTT
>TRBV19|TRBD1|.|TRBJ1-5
CASSKRGQGAFSNQPQHF
TGTGCCAGTAGTAAGCGCGGACAGGGGGCCTTTAGTAATCAGCCCCAGCATTTT